The entry below describes one TCR beta chain. The sample is drawn from a study of identical twins. V dropped 8 bases and J dropped 0 bases, with 10 bases sitting between them. Germline V gives CDR1 DFQATT, CDR2 SNEGSKA (reference sequence). The CDR3 sequence is 12 residues long. One entry per CDR3 protein results from TCRdb running MiXCR on the 5' RACE reads. Found here are 600,000 to 800,000 distinct CDR3 sequences, around 20% of them singletons; the top ten hold 4.3%. These data were also reused for a study on T cells expressing NK-cell markers.

The genes are TRBV20-1 and TRBJ1-1, with D unresolved. Material for sequencing was PBMCs. The clonotype was recovered from a woman under 30 in good health. The CDR3 sequence: CSSGDLNTEAFF. The CDR3 DNA reads as TGCAGTTCTGGCGATCTGAACACTGAAGCTTTCTTT.